Sequencing of this TCR beta chain was carried out in a study of cytomegalovirus exposure and HLA in healthy donors. Study-wide background: A later analysis reported the same platform for the roughly 120 validation repertoires and the roughly 630 first-cohort repertoires.

The donors were members of the validation cohort, which comprised roughly 130 subjects and was separate from the first cohort of 600 to 800 subjects. General study findings and limits: Under in vitro conditions, a few CMV-associated chains were confirmed as specific for CMV antigens. The study designated 150 to 200 TCR beta chains cytomegalovirus-associated.

This clone was found a few times. The antigen remains unidentified. V was pared by 1 base and J by 5 bases, with 17 bases between. This CDR3 region has 17 residues. Germline V gene data show CDR1 as SEHNR and CDR2 as FQNEAQ (reference sequence). Measured with immunoSEQ multiplex PCR; TCRdb has only the in-frame clones, and not every one. The data contain 95,000 to 150,000 clones, around 90% of them singletons. The rearrangement uses TRBV7-9 and TRBJ2-2; D possibly corresponds to TRBD2 (6 bases). The TCR originated in a woman between 18 and 29 years old in good health and CMV-seronegative. The sequencing input was PBMCs. CDR3 in amino acids: CASSLVVGGRRTGELFF. In nucleotides, the CDR3 is TGTGCCAGCAGCTTAGTGGTCGGGGGACGGAGAACCGGGGAGCTGTTTTTT.